Following are 5 T cell receptor beta chains from one sample sequenced in a study of T cell repertoires in cytomegalovirus infection. In TCRdb, the reads were re-called with MiXCR into one record per CDR3 protein. Here the sample spans approximately 120,000 distinct CDR3 sequences, 30% to 40% being singletons. Which antigens these TCRs recognize remains unknown. Sequencing used CD8+ T cells from cultured PBMCs, obtained from culture after CMV antigen stimulation. The source is a human donor in good health (CMV status not recorded). Some clones in this sample may be carry-over from other donors' samples.

On this clonotype itself: A much larger clone sits a single nucleotide away, making a read error possible. This sequence joins TRBV13 and TRBJ2-2, with a weak D call TRBD1 (5 bases). The CDR3 is made up of 14 amino acids. CDR1 is PRHDT and CDR2 is FYEKMQ in the germline V gene (reference sequence). V was cut by 2 bases and J by 1 base, with 5 bases left in between. CDR3: CASSLRGNTGELFF. The DNA for the CDR3 is TGTGCCAGCAGCTTAAGGGGGAACACCGGGGAGCTGTTTTTT. Looking up the rest from reference TRBV13 and TRBJ2-2 gives the full variable domain: AAGVIQSPRHLIKEKRETATLKCYPIPRHDTVYWYQQGPGQDPQFLISFYEKMQSDKGSIPDRFSAQQFSDYHSELNMSSLELGDSALYFCASSLRGNTGELFFGEGSRLTVL.

This sequence joins TRBV6-6 and TRBJ1-4; D perhaps matches TRBD1 (5 bases). Trimming removed 6 bases at V and 6 bases at J, with 26 bases between. CDR3 length: 18 amino acids. CDR1 is MNHNY and CDR2 is SVGAGI in the germline V gene (reference sequence). The CDR3 is CASSVSAFGRGFDEKLFF. The CDR3 DNA reads as TGTGCCAGCAGCGTGTCGGCGTTCGGGCGGGGGTTTGATGAAAAACTGTTTTTT.

This clonotype was seen a handful of times. The chain combines TRBV28 with TRBJ1-1; TRBD1 aligns across 10 bases. CDR3 length equals 17 residues. The germline CDR1 and CDR2 sequences are MDHEN and SYDVKM. The J segment lost 0 bases and the V segment lost 5 bases, leaving 9 bases of the junction unmatched. CDR3 amino acids: CASSDTGQGFMNTEAFF. CDR3 bases: TGTGCCAGCAGTGATACGGGACAGGGGTTTATGAACACTGAAGCTTTCTTT.

This clonotype came up a few times. The DNA of the CDR3 is TGTGCCAGCAGGCAGACAAACTATGGCTACACCTTC. Protein: CASRQTNYGYTF. The V and J genes are TRBV2 and TRBJ1-2; D gene unclear. Germline V lookup: CDR1 SNHLY, CDR2 FYNNEI. With 6 bases removed from V and 2 bases from J, the gap between germline ends came to 7 bases. There are 12 residues in the CDR3.

Many counts were recorded for this clonotype. V and J are TRBV7-2 and TRBJ2-3; 8 nucleotides align to TRBD2. Germline V gene lookup returns CDR1 SGHTA and CDR2 FQGNSA. The J segment lost 0 bases and the V segment lost 2 bases, leaving 7 bases of the junction unmatched. CDR3 size: 17 residues. The CDR3 sequence is CASSLFHGGGSTDTQYF. CDR3 in DNA: TGTGCCAGCAGCTTATTTCATGGCGGGGGGAGCACAGATACGCAGTATTTT.